This TCR beta chain was identified during a study of cytomegalovirus exposure and HLA in healthy donors. Study-wide findings and caveats: The study recorded 150 to 200 TCR beta chains that were cytomegalovirus-associated. CMV serostatus was the only immune exposure information that was available.

Remarks on this clone: As yet, its antigen is unknown. One end of the junction is discordant with germline, which a read error may explain.

CDR3 size: 12 residues. Germline loops: CDR1 SEHNR, CDR2 FQNEAQ (reference sequence). 60 Vbeta and 13 Jbeta primers were used in PCR. Produced via immunoSEQ multiplex PCR; TCRdb's table is partial and in-frame only. The data contain about 85,000 clones, roughly 80% of them seen just once; the ten biggest clones take up roughly 25%. The sequencing input was PBMCs. The TCR was taken from a woman aged 45-65 years in good health and CMV-seropositive. The chain links TRBV7-9 to TRBJ1-1; D not certain. In DNA form, the CDR3 reads TGTTCCAGCAGCATCGGAGGGACTGAAGCTTTCTTT. Protein sequence: CSSSIGGTEAFF.